The sequence of this T cell receptor (beta chain) was determined in a study of blood T cell repertoires in COVID-19. With 8 bases clipped from V and 7 bases from J, the junction kept 7 bases outside the gene matches. This CDR3 region has 13 residues. CDR1 is KGHDR and CDR2 is SFDVKD in the germline V gene. Assay: immunoSEQ multiplex PCR; the TCRdb copy retains only in-frame clones and omits some. The sample lists about 150,000 clones, approximately 86% occurring once. The rearrangement links TRBV24-1 to TRBJ1-5, with 7 bases fitting TRBD1. The TCR originated in a man in his 60s with COVID-19, enrolled during active disease. The specimen was peripheral blood. The CDR3 region is CATNRDSGQPQHF. The CDR3 region has the DNA TGTGCCACCAATAGGGACAGTGGGCAGCCCCAGCATTTT.